This passage covers 23 T cell receptor beta chains from one sample sequenced in a study of shared clonotypes between healthy human individuals. Sequencing was performed with immunoSEQ multiplex PCR; in TCRdb, only in-frame clones are kept and a portion is missing. Here the sample spans about 1.1 million clones, roughly 77% being singletons. Sample: memory CD4+ T cells from PBMCs. Subset defined: CD45RA-negative fraction. The origin of the receptors is a man in his late teens or twenties in good health. Some clones in this sample may be carry-over from other donors' samples.

This chain uses TRBV2 with TRBJ1-2, with unresolved D. The CDR3 extends over 14 amino acids. CDR1 is SNHLY and CDR2 is FYNNEI in the germline V gene. The ends were cut back, 5 bases at V and 4 bases at J, with 14 bases in the middle. CDR3 sequence reads: CASSPGESGYGYTF. The CDR3 nucleotides are TGTGCCAGCAGTCCCGGGGAGTCCGGCTATGGCTACACCTTC.

The V gene is TRBV6-1, the J gene TRBJ1-2, with 9 bases aligning to TRBD1. Germline CDR1 is MNHNS and CDR2 is SASEGT. V lost 2 bases, J lost 7 bases, and 11 bases stayed unmatched. The CDR3 loop spans 16 amino acids. The CDR3 DNA is TGTGCCAGCAGTGAATATGGGGGGGGACAGGGACGTGGCTACACCTTC. Translating it yields CASSEYGGGQGRGYTF.

This clone was found many times. This rearrangement joins TRBV5-8 to TRBJ1-5, with D hard to call. With 0 bases removed from V and 5 bases from J, the gap between germline ends came to 9 bases. The CDR3 consists of 14 residues. Germline assignment: CDR1 SGHTS and CDR2 YDEGEE. CDR3 amino acids: CASSLGGRYQPQHF. Written as DNA, the CDR3 is TGTGCCAGCAGCTTGGGAGGGCGCTATCAGCCCCAGCATTTT.

As concerns this clone: The same CDR3 can be traced to other DNA sequences in this sample. V usage is TRBV20-1 and J usage is TRBJ1-5; D unclear. Germline values: CDR1 DFQATT, CDR2 SNEGSKA (reference sequence). V was cut by 0 bases and J by 6 bases, with 3 bases left in between. This CDR3 comprises 11 residues. The DNA of the CDR3 is TGCAGTGCTAGAGATGGTCAGCCCCAGCATTTT. Residues: CSARDGQPQHF.

This chain uses TRBV5-1 with TRBJ2-7; 11 bases match TRBD2. The CDR3 has 15 amino acids. Trimming took 4 bases from V and 4 from J; bases not matched to a gene: 7. Per germline, CDR1 SGHRS and CDR2 YFSETQ. CDR3 sequence reads: CASSRVAGGQYEQYF. As DNA, the CDR3 is TGCGCCAGCAGCAGGGTAGCGGGAGGGCAGTACGAGCAGTACTTC. The variable domain in full, with the rest retrieved from reference TRBV5-1 and TRBJ2-7, is KAGVTQTPRYLIKTRGQQVTLSCSPISGHRSVSWYQQTPGQGLQFLFEYFSETQRNKGNFPGRFSGRQFSNSRSEMNVSTLELGDSALYLCASSRVAGGQYEQYFGPGTRLTVT.

CDR3 in DNA: TGTGCCAGCAGCTTAGGGGCTCGTAGCTCCTACAATGAGCAGTTCTTC. Translated, it gives CASSLGARSSYNEQFF. The rearrangement links TRBV5-6 to TRBJ2-1, with a weak D call TRBD1 (5 bases). Germline CDR1 reads SGHDT; CDR2 reads YYEEEE. The CDR3 spans 16 residues. V lost 2 bases, J lost 0 bases, and 12 bases lay in between.

The J gene is TRBJ2-7, the V gene TRBV20-1; D unclear. Looked up from germline, CDR1 is DFQATT and CDR2 is SNEGSKA (reference sequence). The CDR3 contains 10 residues. The ends were cut back, 6 bases at V and 2 bases at J, with 5 bases in the middle. The CDR3 here is CSAWAYEQYF. In DNA, the CDR3 is TGCAGTGCCTGGGCCTACGAGCAGTACTTC.

The V gene is TRBV28, the J gene TRBJ2-3, with 13 bases aligning to TRBD2. This CDR3 is built from 17 residues. Losses at the gene ends were 4 bases for V and 3 bases for J; bases not matched to a gene: 7. Looked up from germline, CDR1 is MDHEN and CDR2 is SYDVKM. Here the CDR3 reads CASSSGLAGTGTDTQYF. The CDR3 DNA follows: TGTGCCAGCAGTTCGGGACTAGCGGGAACTGGGACAGATACGCAGTATTTT. The full variable domain, with the rest looked up from reference TRBV28 and TRBJ2-3, is DVKVTQSSRYLVKRTGEKVFLECVQDMDHENMFWYRQDPGLGLRLIYFSYDVKMKEKGDIPEGYSVSREKKERFSLILESASTNQTSMYLCASSSGLAGTGTDTQYFGPGTRLTVL.

The chain uses TRBV11-3 and TRBJ1-1; no clear D. V shed 4 bases and J shed 7 bases, with 10 bases lying between them. This CDR3 is 12 amino acids long. Germline CDR1 reads SGHNT; CDR2 reads YENEEA. In DNA form, the CDR3 reads TGTGCCAGCAGCTCACAATCAGATGAAGCTTTCTTT. Translating gives CASSSQSDEAFF.

V is TRBV7-9 and J is TRBJ1-2; a possible D gene is TRBD1 (6 bases). The V gene lost 7 bases and the J gene lost 2 bases, with 11 bases spanning the gap. The CDR3 length is 13 residues. Germline lookup yields CDR1 SEHNR and CDR2 FQNEAQ (reference sequence). CDR3 sequence: CASMQGTNYGYTF. Here the CDR3 DNA reads TGTGCCAGCATGCAAGGGACAAACTATGGCTACACCTTC.

V is TRBV10-3 and J is TRBJ1-1; 9 nucleotides line up with TRBD1. This CDR3 has 14 amino acids. Germline lookup yields CDR1 ENHRY and CDR2 SYGVKD. V lost 11 bases, J lost 4 bases, and 11 bases stayed unmatched. The chain's CDR3 is CAAQQGAGSTEAFF. The CDR3 region has the DNA TGTGCCGCCCAACAGGGGGCAGGGAGCACTGAAGCTTTCTTT.

This clone was seen more than once but under ten times. The CDR3 DNA follows: TGTGCCAGCAGTGGAGAGACAAGACTTTATGGCTACACCTTC. Translated, it gives CASSGETRLYGYTF. The chain is built from TRBV2 and TRBJ1-2; D ambiguous. Germline CDR1 reads SNHLY; CDR2 reads FYNNEI. The CDR3 extends over 14 amino acids. V lost 4 bases to trimming and J lost 5 bases, with 14 bases between them.

The chain recombines TRBV11-3 with TRBJ2-2; 9 bases align to TRBD2. This CDR3 is built from 16 residues. J was trimmed by 2 bases and V by 5 bases; bases with no gene match: 6. The germline CDR1 and CDR2 sequences are SGHNT and YENEEA. For the CDR3, the DNA is TGTGCCAGCAGCAAGGGACTAGCAGCCAACACCGGGGAGCTGTTTTTT. Translation: CASSKGLAANTGELFF.

The rearrangement uses TRBV4-3 and TRBJ1-1; tentative D call: TRBD1 (5 bases). The germline V gene encodes CDR1 LGHNA and CDR2 YSLEER. V was cut by 1 base and J by 4 bases, with 13 bases left in between. The CDR3 is 15 residues long. In DNA, the CDR3 is TGCGCCAGCAGCCAAGTCCGGGGGGTTGGCACTGAAGCTTTCTTT. Encoded protein: CASSQVRGVGTEAFF.

A single count supports this clone. The chain carries TRBV28 and TRBJ2-5; no clear D gene. The CDR3 runs 12 residues. With 3 bases removed from V and 5 bases from J, the gap between germline ends came to 7 bases. In germline, CDR1 is MDHEN, CDR2 SYDVKM. The CDR3 region has the DNA TGTGCCAGCAGTTTCGGATGGGAGACCCAGTACTTC. It yields the protein CASSFGWETQYF.

The chain is built from TRBV29-1 and TRBJ2-2, with D perhaps TRBD2 (6 bases). Germline assignment: CDR1 SQVTM and CDR2 ANQGSEA. The CDR3 is 11 residues long. V shed 4 bases and J shed 9 bases, with 9 bases lying between them. The CDR3 sequence: CSVGGGRELFF. The CDR3 DNA sequence: TGCAGCGTTGGTGGGGGGAGGGAGCTGTTTTTT.

The chain links TRBV28 to TRBJ1-5; the D is unclear. Trimming cost V 2 bases and J 5 bases, with 10 bases left between them. Germline loops: CDR1 MDHEN, CDR2 SYDVKM. This CDR3 is built from 14 residues. In nucleotides, the CDR3 is TGTGCCAGCAGTTTACTAAGTGGTCATCAGCCCCAGCATTTT. Residues: CASSLLSGHQPQHF.

Regarding this clone: Within the sample, other DNA sequences also encode this same CDR3. V is TRBV7-9 and J is TRBJ2-3, with TRBD2 identical over 7 bases. This CDR3 spans 14 amino acids. CDR1 and CDR2 (germline): SEHNR, FQNEAQ (reference sequence). Trimming at V came to 5 bases and at J to 0 bases, leaving 2 bases not matched to a gene. CDR3 DNA: TGTGCCAGCAGCCCTAGCGGAAGCACAGATACGCAGTATTTT. Amino acid sequence: CASSPSGSTDTQYF.

A single count supports this clone. This sequence joins TRBV5-4 and TRBJ2-2, with TRBD2 as a possible D gene (6 bases). CDR1 is SGHNT, CDR2 YYREEE, per germline (reference sequence). CDR3 size: 15 residues. Trimming removed 0 bases from V and 3 bases from J, with 9 bases in between. Here the CDR3 reads CASSLGGTYTGELFF. The CDR3 coding sequence is TGTGCCAGCAGCTTGGGGGGGACTTACACCGGGGAGCTGTTTTTT.

The V and J genes are TRBV7-2 and TRBJ2-7; D is unresolved. Germline V gene sequence: CDR1 SGHTA, CDR2 FQGNSA. The CDR3 consists of 15 residues. The V end lost 1 base, the J end lost 2 bases, and 12 bases lay between the germline ends. CDR3 protein: CASSLGLPTAYEQYF. CDR3 DNA: TGTGCCAGCAGCTTAGGACTCCCTACAGCCTACGAGCAGTACTTC.

CDR3 DNA sequence: TGCGCCAGCAGTGCGGATCAAGAGACCCAGTACTTC. This encodes CASSADQETQYF. The chain has TRBV10-2 and TRBJ2-5; D remains ambiguous. This CDR3 has 12 amino acids. The germline V gene has CDR1 WSHSY and CDR2 SAAADI. The V gene lost 4 bases and the J gene lost 2 bases, with 5 bases spanning the gap.

The chain uses TRBV5-1 and TRBJ2-3, with D perhaps given as TRBD1 or TRBD2 (5 bases each). Germline loops: CDR1 SGHRS, CDR2 YFSETQ. The V gene lost 7 bases and the J gene lost 6 bases, with 15 bases spanning the gap. The CDR3 has 13 residues. CDR3: CASGDVPHDTQYF. Written as DNA, the CDR3 is TGCGCCAGCGGGGACGTTCCCCACGATACGCAGTATTTT.

This chain connects TRBV10-3 to TRBJ1-2; a weak D match, TRBD1 (5 bases). This CDR3 region has 15 residues. Trimming stripped 2 bases from V and 0 bases from J, with 10 bases between. Germline assignment: CDR1 ENHRY and CDR2 SYGVKD. This CDR3 reads CAISEGAGPNYGYTF. The CDR3 nucleotides read TGTGCCATCAGTGAGGGAGCAGGGCCTAACTATGGCTACACCTTC.